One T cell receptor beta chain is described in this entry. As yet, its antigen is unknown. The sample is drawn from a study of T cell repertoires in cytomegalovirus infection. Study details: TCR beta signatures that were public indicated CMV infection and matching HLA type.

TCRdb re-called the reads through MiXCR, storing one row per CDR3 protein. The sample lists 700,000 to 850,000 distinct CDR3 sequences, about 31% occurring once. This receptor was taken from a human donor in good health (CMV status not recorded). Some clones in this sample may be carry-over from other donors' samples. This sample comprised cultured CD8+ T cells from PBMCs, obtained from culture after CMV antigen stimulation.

The CDR3 loop reads CATRDGTSRGYTF. As DNA, the CDR3 is TGTGCCACCAGAGACGGGACGTCGAGAGGCTACACCTTC. V gene TRBV24-1 combines with J gene TRBJ1-2, with a weak D call TRBD1 (5 bases). The germline V gene has CDR1 KGHDR and CDR2 SFDVKD. The CDR3 consists of 13 residues. V was pared by 7 bases and J by 8 bases, with 16 bases between.